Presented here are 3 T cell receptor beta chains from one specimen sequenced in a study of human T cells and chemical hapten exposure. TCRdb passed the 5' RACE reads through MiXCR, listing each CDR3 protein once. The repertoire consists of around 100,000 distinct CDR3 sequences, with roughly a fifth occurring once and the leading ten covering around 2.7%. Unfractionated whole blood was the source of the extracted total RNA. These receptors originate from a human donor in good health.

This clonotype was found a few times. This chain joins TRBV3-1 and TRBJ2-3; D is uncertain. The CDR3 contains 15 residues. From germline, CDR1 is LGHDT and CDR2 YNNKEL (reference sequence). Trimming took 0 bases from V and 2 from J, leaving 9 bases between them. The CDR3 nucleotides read TGTGCCAGCAGCCAAGATTGGGCGAACACAGATACGCAGTATTTT. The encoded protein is CASSQDWANTDTQYF.

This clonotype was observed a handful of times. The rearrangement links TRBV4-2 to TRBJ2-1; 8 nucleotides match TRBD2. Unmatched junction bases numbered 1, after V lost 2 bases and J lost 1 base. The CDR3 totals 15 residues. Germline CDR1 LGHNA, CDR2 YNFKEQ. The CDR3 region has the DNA TGTGCCAGCAGCCAACCTAGCGGGTCCTACAATGAGCAGTTCTTC. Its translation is CASSQPSGSYNEQFF.

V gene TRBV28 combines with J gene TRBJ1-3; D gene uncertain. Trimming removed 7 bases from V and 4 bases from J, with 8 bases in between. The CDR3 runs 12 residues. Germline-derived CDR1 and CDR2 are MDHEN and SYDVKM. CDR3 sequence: CASISFGNTIYF. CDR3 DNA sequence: TGTGCCAGCATCAGTTTCGGAAACACCATATATTTT.